This T cell receptor beta chain was retrieved from a study of yellow fever vaccine responses in identical twins. General study results and limits: Twins reportedly showed a vaccine T cell response that seemed partly convergent and partly personalized.

This CDR3 is built from 16 residues. In germline, CDR1 is SGHAT, CDR2 FQNNGV. With 5 bases removed from V and 4 bases from J, the gap between germline ends came to 20 bases. As for this clonotype: The antigen remains unidentified.

TCRdb reprocessed the RT-PCR reads with MiXCR, giving one entry per CDR3 protein. The table lists about 1,300 distinct CDR3 sequences, about 88% of them singletons. The chain is built from TRBV11-2 and TRBJ2-5; TRBD1 is a possible D gene (5 bases). Specimen: T cells from blood (PBMCs), unsorted or a sorted subset (not recorded which), collected before or after yellow fever vaccination (not recorded which). This receptor was obtained from a female donor who received the yellow fever vaccine. The CDR3 DNA reads TGTGCCAGCAGCCCCCCCCGCGCAGGGTTTGGAGAGACCCAGTACTTC. Its translation: CASSPPRAGFGETQYF.